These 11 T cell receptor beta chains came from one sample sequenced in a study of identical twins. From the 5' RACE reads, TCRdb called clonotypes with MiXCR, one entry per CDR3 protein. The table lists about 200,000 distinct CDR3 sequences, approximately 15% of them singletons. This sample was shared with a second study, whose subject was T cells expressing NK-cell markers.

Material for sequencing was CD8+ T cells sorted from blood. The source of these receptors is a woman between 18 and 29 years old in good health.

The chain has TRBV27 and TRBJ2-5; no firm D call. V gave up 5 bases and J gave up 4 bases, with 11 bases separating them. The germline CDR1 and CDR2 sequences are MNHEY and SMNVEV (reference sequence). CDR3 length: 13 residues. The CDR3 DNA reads TGTGCCAGCAGTCGCACAAACTTAGAGACCCAGTACTTC. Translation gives CASSRTNLETQYF.

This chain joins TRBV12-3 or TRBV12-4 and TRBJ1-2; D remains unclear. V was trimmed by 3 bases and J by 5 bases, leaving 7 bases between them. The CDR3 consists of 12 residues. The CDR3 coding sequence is TGTGCCAGCAGTTTTCTAAGTTATGGCTACACCTTC. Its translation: CASSFLSYGYTF.

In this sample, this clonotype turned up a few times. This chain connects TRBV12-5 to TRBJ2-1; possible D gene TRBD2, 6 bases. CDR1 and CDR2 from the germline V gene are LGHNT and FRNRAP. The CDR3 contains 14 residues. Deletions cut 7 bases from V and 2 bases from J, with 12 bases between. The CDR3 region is CASADGGTYNEQFF. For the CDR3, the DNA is TGTGCTAGTGCGGACGGGGGAACCTACAATGAGCAGTTCTTC.

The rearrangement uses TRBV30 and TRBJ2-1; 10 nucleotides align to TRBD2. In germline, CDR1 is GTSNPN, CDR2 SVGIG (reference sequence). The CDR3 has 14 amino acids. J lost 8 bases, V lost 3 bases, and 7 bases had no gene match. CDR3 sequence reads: CAWSILAGRDEQFF. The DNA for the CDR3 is TGTGCCTGGAGCATACTAGCGGGACGCGATGAGCAGTTCTTC. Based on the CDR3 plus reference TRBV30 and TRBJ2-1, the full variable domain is SQTIHQWPATLVQPVGSPLSLECTVEGTSNPNLYWYRQAAGRGLQLLFYSVGIGQISSEVPQNLSASRPQDRQFILSSKKLLLSDSGFYLCAWSILAGRDEQFFGPGTRLTVL.

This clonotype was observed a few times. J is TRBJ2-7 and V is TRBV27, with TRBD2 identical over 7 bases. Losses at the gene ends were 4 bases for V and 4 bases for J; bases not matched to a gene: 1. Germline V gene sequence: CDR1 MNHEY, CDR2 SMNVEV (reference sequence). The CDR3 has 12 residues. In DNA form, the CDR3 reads TGTGCCAGCAGTTCACTAGCGTACGAGCAGTACTTC. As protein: CASSSLAYEQYF.

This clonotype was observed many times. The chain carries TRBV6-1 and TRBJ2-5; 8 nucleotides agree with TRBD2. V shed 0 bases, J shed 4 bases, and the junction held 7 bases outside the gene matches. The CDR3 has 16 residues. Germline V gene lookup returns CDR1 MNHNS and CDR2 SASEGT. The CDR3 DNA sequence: TGTGCCAGCAGTGAAGCTCGAGCGGGGGTAAGAGAGACCCAGTACTTC. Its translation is CASSEARAGVRETQYF.

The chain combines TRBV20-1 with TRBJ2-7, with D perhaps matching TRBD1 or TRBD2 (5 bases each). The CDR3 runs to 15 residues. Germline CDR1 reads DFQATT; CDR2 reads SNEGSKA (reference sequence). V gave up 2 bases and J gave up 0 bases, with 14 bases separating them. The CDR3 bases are TGCAGTGCTAGACCTGGGGAGAGGGGCTCCTACGAGCAGTACTTC. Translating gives CSARPGERGSYEQYF.

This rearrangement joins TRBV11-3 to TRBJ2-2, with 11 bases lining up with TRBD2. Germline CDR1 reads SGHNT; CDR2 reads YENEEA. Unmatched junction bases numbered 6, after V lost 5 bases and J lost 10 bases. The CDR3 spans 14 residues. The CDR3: CASSIAGGRLELFF. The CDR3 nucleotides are TGTGCCAGCAGCATAGCGGGGGGGCGGCTGGAGCTGTTTTTT. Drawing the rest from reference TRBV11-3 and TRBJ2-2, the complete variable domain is EAGVVQSPRYKIIEKKQPVAFWCNPISGHNTLYWYLQNLGQGPELLIRYENEEAVDDSQLPKDRFSAERLKGVDSTLKIQPAELGDSAVYLCASSIAGGRLELFFGEGSRLTVL.

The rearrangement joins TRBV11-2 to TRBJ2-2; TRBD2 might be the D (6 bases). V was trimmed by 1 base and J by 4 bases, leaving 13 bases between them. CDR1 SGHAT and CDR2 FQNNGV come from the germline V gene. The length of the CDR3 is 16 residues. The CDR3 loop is CASSLVASAGTGELFF. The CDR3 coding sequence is TGTGCCAGCAGCTTAGTGGCTAGCGCGGGCACCGGGGAGCTGTTTTTT.

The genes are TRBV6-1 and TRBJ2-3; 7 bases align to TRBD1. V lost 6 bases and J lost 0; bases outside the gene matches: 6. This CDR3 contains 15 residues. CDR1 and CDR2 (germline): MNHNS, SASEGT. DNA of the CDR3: TGTGCCAGCAGCAGATTCAGGGGGAGCACAGATACGCAGTATTTT. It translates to CASSRFRGSTDTQYF.

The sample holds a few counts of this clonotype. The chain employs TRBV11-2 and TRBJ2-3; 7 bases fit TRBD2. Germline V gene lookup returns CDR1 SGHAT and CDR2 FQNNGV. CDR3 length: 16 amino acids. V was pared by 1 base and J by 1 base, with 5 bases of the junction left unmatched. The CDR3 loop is CASSLVGGRGTDTQYF. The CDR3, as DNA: TGTGCCAGCAGCTTAGTGGGCGGGAGAGGCACAGATACGCAGTATTTT.